This T cell receptor (beta chain) is from a study of TIL therapy for anti-PD-1-resistant metastatic lung cancer (dated by TCRdb to the early 2020s). Broadly, across the study: Tumors were harvested before any PD-1/PD-L1 blockade; patients then received nivolumab, and those progressing received lymphodepletion, expanded TIL infusion and IL-2. Across the cohort, whole-exome sequencing showed a median non-synonymous tumor mutation burden of roughly 1.5 mutations per megabase. Enrolled patients had a median age of approximately 49 years (range 38-75) and a median tumor PD-L1 proportion score of around 5.6%. Tumor and peripheral blood T cell receptor beta sequencing was used to track clonotypes across tumor, expanded TIL product and serial blood samples. Most of the cohort had lung adenocarcinoma, including a handful of EGFR-mutant tumors and two ALK-rearranged tumors, and half of the patients were either current or former smokers.

What the study reported, not specific to this receptor: The study protocol defined all tumor marker inferences as exploratory. The cohort was highly selected, with more treatment-naive, never-smoker and oncogene-addicted patients than typical, limiting generalizability. Infused TIL clonotypes partially replaced the baseline peripheral repertoire then decayed over months, with no apparent association between persistence and response.

Measured from the cysteine to the phenylalanine, the CDR3 is 13 residues long. Of the read, only the CDR3 DNA is kept; its 39 bases are in frame from base 1. CDR1 and CDR2, per the germline V gene, are SGHRS and YFSETQ. V lost 4 bases and J lost 9 bases, and the count of bases not matched to a germline gene is 3. Reading the label with the study, this specimen's time point is: pre-treatment sample, taken before nivolumab and TIL therapy. Adults with stage 4 NSCLC were enrolled from October 2017 to early 2020 in a dual-center phase I trial. Samples came from a single-arm, open-label phase I trial of tumor-infiltrating lymphocyte therapy with nivolumab in advanced non-small cell lung cancer. Blood mononuclear cells from EDTA tubes were isolated by Ficoll gradient, snap-frozen as pellets, and DNA was extracted with a Qiagen mini-prep kit. TCR beta CDR3 regions were amplified from genomic DNA with the immunoSEQ v3 hsTCRB kit using bias-controlled multiplex PCR. The TCR libraries were sequenced on an Illumina NextSeq 500 to approximately 2 million read pairs for survey level or about 4.5-6.5 million read pairs for deep level. As for the original processing: The immunoSEQ Analyzer software assigned V, D and J genes, filtered out non-productive sequences, and reported clonality. Repertoires were compared by productive Simpson clonality and by the Morisita overlap index of productive TRB rearrangements between infused TIL and blood. The absolute count of a clonotype in blood was estimated by multiplying the lymphocyte count by the CD3+ fraction and by the productive frequency of the clone. The clones in this table, taken by TCRdb from immuneACCESS, are in-frame only. Not every clone is retained; where verified, under half of the shortfall comes from an unresolved V gene, and the cause of the rest is unknown. The V and J calls and the clone size are those of that table, but D and trimming were determined from the DNA. This sample lists about 21,000 clones; more than 65% were detected once. In total, the top ten clones hold approximately 2% of the sample.

On this clone itself: The antigen it binds to is not known. No base qualities exist here, and no much larger clone lies one base off it.

The TCR sequence derives from a person aged 25 to 80 with non-small cell lung cancer. Sequenced material: blood, taken at baseline. The chain is made from TRBV5-1 and TRBJ2-2, with 10 bases in between that match TRBD1. The CDR3 corresponds to CASSPDRGRELFF. The nucleotide sequence is given as TGCGCCAGCAGCCCCGACAGGGGGCGGGAGCTGTTTTTT.